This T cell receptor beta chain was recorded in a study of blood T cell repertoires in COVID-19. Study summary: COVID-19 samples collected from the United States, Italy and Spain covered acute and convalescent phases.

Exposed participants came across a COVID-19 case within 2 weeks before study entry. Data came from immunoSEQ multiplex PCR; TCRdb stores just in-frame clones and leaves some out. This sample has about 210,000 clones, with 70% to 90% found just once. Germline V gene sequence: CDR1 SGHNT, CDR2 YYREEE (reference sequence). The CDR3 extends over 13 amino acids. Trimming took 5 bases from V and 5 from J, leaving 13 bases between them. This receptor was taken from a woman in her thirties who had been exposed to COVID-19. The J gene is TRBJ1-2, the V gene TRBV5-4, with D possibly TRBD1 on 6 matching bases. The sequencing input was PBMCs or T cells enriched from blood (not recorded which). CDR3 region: CASRQDREYGYTF. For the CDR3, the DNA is TGTGCCAGCAGGCAGGACAGAGAATATGGCTACACCTTC.